A selection of T cell receptor beta chains follows, all from one sample in a study of T cells after posttransplantation cyclophosphamide. Repertoires were generated with immunoSEQ multiplex PCR, while TCRdb's copy carries only in-frame clones and drops some. This table has about 47,000 clones, roughly 92% appearing once. Sequenced sample: PBMCs. The receptors shown here come from a woman aged 30 to 39 in good health and a related stem cell transplant donor. The CDR3 runs from the conserved cysteine through the conserved F or W. A D gene is named only where the DNA matches it firmly. Clone size is stated in some rows and not others, as once, few, many or a class when expanded.

clone size	J gene	CDR3 length	V gene	D gene	CDR3 DNA	CDR3 protein
.	TRBJ2-3	17	TRBV10-3	TRBD1	TGTGCCATCACCAACTCGCAGACAGGGTCGGGCACAGATACGCAGTATTTT	CAITNSQTGSGTDTQYF
.	TRBJ2-7	14	TRBV6-5	TRBD1	TGTGCCAGCAGGGGAACCGGGACAGGATACGAGCAGTACTTC	CASRGTGTGYEQYF
.	TRBJ1-2	17	TRBV4-3	.	TGCGCCAGCAGCCAAGATGTCATAACAGGGTTTCTCTATGGCTACACCTTC	CASSQDVITGFLYGYTF
.	TRBJ2-5	15	TRBV6-4	TRBD2	TGTGCCAGCAGTGAGGCTAGCGGGGGACAAGAGACCCAGTACTTC	CASSEASGGQETQYF
.	TRBJ2-7	15	TRBV6-1	.	TGTGCCAGCAGTGAAGAGCGACTACAGGGTGGGTTGCAGTACTTC	CASSEERLQGGLQYF
once	TRBJ2-6	15	TRBV7-2	.	TGTGCCAGCAGCGACGGACAGCTTGGGGCCAACGTCCTGACTTTC	CASSDGQLGANVLTF
.	TRBJ2-7	13	TRBV18	.	TGTGCCAGCTCACCACCCAGTGCCTACGAGCAGTACTTC	CASSPPSAYEQYF
.	TRBJ1-2	15	TRBV7-6	TRBD1	TGTGCCAGCAGCTTGGGTCAGGGGGATAACTATGGCTACACCTTC	CASSLGQGDNYGYTF
.	TRBJ2-2	15	TRBV19	.	TGTGCCAGTAGTAATCGAGAACTCAACAGTGGGGAGCTGTTTTTT	CASSNRELNSGELFF
.	TRBJ1-2	13	TRBV29-1	.	TGCAGCGTTGAAGCGACAGCCACTTTTGACTACACCTTC	CSVEATATFDYTF
.	TRBJ2-1	15	TRBV7-2	TRBD2	TGTGCCAGCAGCCCAGCGGGGGGACTACAGGTCGAGCAGTTCTTC	CASSPAGGLQVEQFF
.	TRBJ1-5	13	TRBV4-3	.	TGCGCCAGCAGCAAAGCGGTACTGGAGCCCCAGCATTTT	CASSKAVLEPQHF
.	TRBJ1-3	18	TRBV2	.	TGTGCCAGCAGCGAAGAGGATTGGAGGGGCCCCTCTGGAAACACCATATATTTT	CASSEEDWRGPSGNTIYF
.	TRBJ2-5	15	TRBV6-6	TRBD2	TGTGCCAGCAGTTACTTAGCGGGGGAGGAAGAGACCCAGTACTTC	CASSYLAGEEETQYF
.	TRBJ1-5	16	TRBV4-1	.	TGCGCCAGCAGCCAATACCAGACGGCTCAGGGTTACCCCCAGCATTTT	CASSQYQTAQGYPQHF
.	TRBJ1-2	14	TRBV28	TRBD1	TGTGCCAGCAGCGGACGGGACAGGGCATATGGCTACACCTTC	CASSGRDRAYGYTF
.	TRBJ1-2	13	TRBV5-6	.	TGTGCCAGCAGCCCGTCGCGTCTCTATGGCTACACCTTC	CASSPSRLYGYTF
.	TRBJ2-1	15	TRBV5-1	.	TGCGCCAGCAGCTTGGGGACTGGGAGATACAATGAGCAGTTCTTC	CASSLGTGRYNEQFF
.	TRBJ2-3	16	TRBV5-4	TRBD2	TGTGCCAGCAGCTTGGACCAGCGGGGGGGCAGGGATACGCAGTATTTT	CASSLDQRGGRDTQYF
.	TRBJ2-2	16	TRBV5-6	TRBD2	TGTGCCAGCAGCCTAGCGGGGGGGCCGAGCACCGGGGAGCTGTTTTTT	CASSLAGGPSTGELFF
.	TRBJ2-3	14	TRBV18	TRBD1	TGTGCCAGCTCGGGACAGTCCCGCACAGATACGCAGTATTTT	CASSGQSRTDTQYF
.	TRBJ2-3	15	TRBV13	TRBD2	TGTGCCAGCAGCTCCAGGACTAGCCCCACAGATACGCAGTATTTT	CASSSRTSPTDTQYF